This T cell receptor (beta chain) was recorded in a study of cytomegalovirus exposure and HLA in healthy donors. Study background: From 190 million or so T cells, an earlier analysis saw around 120 million unique TCR beta sequences. Study-level points and caveats: Trimming of TCR beta V- and J-genes showed a link, identified in a later analysis, to a missense DCLRE1C variant.

There are 17 residues in the CDR3. The V and J ends lost 4 bases and 0 bases, in that order; junction bases with no gene match: 7. Looked up from germline, CDR1 is LNHDA and CDR2 is SQIVND (reference sequence). A multiplex PCR was run with 60 Vbeta primers and 13 Jbeta primers. The table came from immunoSEQ multiplex PCR; TCRdb's copy has only in-frame clones and leaves some out. The sample includes approximately 100,000 clones, around 80% of them seen just once. A note on this clone: The antigen remains undetermined.

The source is a man in his forties in good health and CMV-seronegative. Sequenced material: PBMCs. V gene TRBV19 combines with J gene TRBJ2-2; 8 nucleotides match TRBD1. The CDR3 loop reads CASSTLRQGPNTGELFF. Written as DNA, the CDR3 is TGTGCCAGTAGTACCCTCAGACAGGGGCCGAACACCGGGGAGCTGTTTTTT.